A single sample is the source of the 32 T cell receptor beta chains below, sequenced in a study of cytomegalovirus exposure and HLA in healthy donors. Vbeta (60) and Jbeta (13) primers were used in the PCR. The assay was immunoSEQ multiplex PCR, and TCRdb's table has in-frame clones only and misses some. Of about 130,000 clones listed, about three quarters were seen once; the top ten hold 1.1%. The sample taken for sequencing was PBMCs. The receptors come from a woman aged 25 to 39 in good health and CMV-seronegative.

The V call is TRBV13, the J call TRBJ1-1; weak D call: TRBD1 (6 bases). This CDR3 has 16 amino acids. V was shortened by 2 bases and J by 6 bases, with 19 bases between the two germline ends. Per germline, CDR1 PRHDT and CDR2 FYEKMQ (reference sequence). Here the CDR3 reads CASSLLGLVGGPEAFF. The CDR3 coding sequence is TGTGCCAGCAGCTTATTAGGTCTGGTAGGGGGACCTGAAGCTTTCTTT.

The chain is built from TRBV7-2 and TRBJ2-1; 13 bases are shared with TRBD2. CDR3 length equals 15 residues. The junction had 6 bases not matched to a gene; V was cut back by 7 bases and J by 6 bases. The germline gives CDR1 SGHTA, CDR2 FQGNSA. CDR3 sequence reads: CASTWTSGSGNEQFF. CDR3 coding DNA: TGTGCCAGCACCTGGACTAGCGGGAGTGGCAATGAGCAGTTCTTC.

This clone was recorded once. A junction end diverges from the germline sequence, so it may reflect a read error. The sample holds other DNA sequences that translate to the same CDR3. V and J are TRBV18 and TRBJ2-3, with 7 bases that match TRBD1. From germline, CDR1 is KGHSH and CDR2 LQKENI. The CDR3 runs 15 residues. The CDR3: CASSPRGGGTDTQYF. Written as DNA, the CDR3 is TGTGCCAGCTCACCACGAGGGGGCGGCACAGATACGCAATATTTT. Combining the CDR3 with reference TRBV18 and TRBJ2-3 gives the whole variable domain NAGVMQNPRHLVRRRGQEARLRCSPMKGHSHVYWYRQLPEEGLKFMVYLQKENIIDESGMPKERFSAEFPKEGPSILRIQQVVRGDSAAYFCASSPRGGGTDTQYFGPGTRLTVL.

The chain carries TRBV30 and TRBJ1-3; 7 nucleotides line up with TRBD1. Germline V gene sequence: CDR1 GTSNPN, CDR2 SVGIG (reference sequence). With V trimmed by 4 bases and J by 2 bases, 5 bases remained unmatched. The CDR3 runs to 14 residues. The CDR3, as DNA: TGTGCCTGGAATAAGGGGGCTCCTGGAAACACCATATATTTT. Protein product: CAWNKGAPGNTIYF.

This chain connects TRBV12-5 to TRBJ2-3; D remains unclear. Germline values: CDR1 LGHNT, CDR2 FRNRAP. Trimming pared 1 base from V and 0 bases from J, leaving 8 bases between. This CDR3 has 15 amino acids. The CDR3 here is CASGLGQTSTDTQYF. The CDR3 nucleotides read TGTGCTAGTGGTTTGGGTCAAACTAGCACAGATACGCAGTATTTT.

The chain carries TRBV11-2 and TRBJ2-7; a weak D match, TRBD2 (5 bases). Trimming stripped 3 bases from V and 3 bases from J, with 12 bases between. Germline CDR1 and CDR2: SGHAT and FQNNGV. This CDR3 spans 14 amino acids. The CDR3 protein is CASSFEDLFYEQYF. For the CDR3, the DNA is TGTGCCAGCAGCTTCGAGGACTTGTTCTACGAGCAGTACTTC.

CDR3 sequence reads: CASTPGQEGYEQYF. In nucleotides, the CDR3 is TGCGCCAGCACCCCGGGACAGGAGGGCTACGAGCAGTACTTC. V gene TRBV5-1 combines with J gene TRBJ2-7; 8 nucleotides align to TRBD1. Losses at the gene ends were 6 bases for V and 3 bases for J; bases not matched to a gene: 8. CDR1 is SGHRS, CDR2 YFSETQ, per germline. This CDR3 is built from 14 residues.

The V and J genes are TRBV9 and TRBJ2-1; D ambiguous. The V end lost 0 bases, the J end lost 0 bases, and 7 bases lay between the germline ends. CDR1 and CDR2 from the germline V gene are SGDLS and YYNGEE. The CDR3 runs 15 residues. CDR3 bases: TGTGCCAGCAGCGTAGGAGGTAACTCCTACAATGAGCAGTTCTTC. This sequence encodes CASSVGGNSYNEQFF. Based on the CDR3 plus reference TRBV9 and TRBJ2-1, the full variable domain is DSGVTQTPKHLITATGQRVTLRCSPRSGDLSVYWYQQSLDQGLQFLIQYYNGEERAKGNILERFSAQQFPDLHSELNLSSLELGDSALYFCASSVGGNSYNEQFFGPGTRLTVL.

CDR3 loop: CASSIGTGGISPQHF. The CDR3 coding sequence is TGTGCCAGTAGTATAGGGACAGGGGGCATCTCTCCCCAGCATTTT. The gene calls are TRBV19 and TRBJ1-5, with 11 bases identical to TRBD1. This CDR3 region has 15 residues. The junction had 6 bases not matched to a gene; V was cut back by 1 base and J by 10 bases. Germline CDR1 LNHDA, CDR2 SQIVND (reference sequence).

Regarding this clone: In the same sample, other DNA sequences code for this CDR3. The CDR3 is CASSVSSGSSYNEQFF. CDR3 sequence (DNA): TGTGCCAGCAGTGTGTCTAGCGGGAGCTCCTACAATGAGCAGTTCTTC. The rearrangement uses TRBV11-2 and TRBJ2-1, with 10 positions matching TRBD2. Germline values: CDR1 SGHAT, CDR2 FQNNGV. The CDR3 has 16 residues. V lost 6 bases, J lost 0 bases, and 5 bases stayed unmatched.

The CDR3 protein is CASSLDRGGQETQYF. Here the CDR3 DNA reads TGTGCCAGCAGCTTAGACCGGGGTGGGCAAGAGACCCAGTACTTC. The chain carries TRBV7-9 and TRBJ2-5; D is perhaps TRBD2 (5 bases). The CDR3 loop spans 15 amino acids. The V gene's germline CDR1 is SEHNR and CDR2 FQNEAQ (reference sequence). V was clipped by 1 base and J by 2 bases, with 11 bases between them.

This clone was picked up one time. The gene calls are TRBV9 and TRBJ2-1; the D is unclear. The CDR3 extends over 11 amino acids. Germline V gives CDR1 SGDLS, CDR2 YYNGEE. The V end was cut by 7 bases, the J end by 9 bases, with 11 bases between. The CDR3 DNA sequence: TGTGCCAGCGGTCCCGAGAGTGAGCAGTTCTTC. Translating it yields CASGPESEQFF.

This chain joins TRBV7-2 and TRBJ2-3, with D possibly being TRBD1 (6 bases). Trimming shortened V by 1 base and J by 9 bases, and 11 bases separated the two germline ends. The CDR3 totals 13 residues. Germline CDR1 SGHTA, CDR2 FQGNSA. The CDR3 here is CASSLEGRGTQYF. In nucleotides, the CDR3 is TGTGCCAGCAGCTTAGAGGGCAGGGGCACGCAGTATTTT. Variable domain in full (rest from reference TRBV7-2 and TRBJ2-3): GAGVSQSPSNKVTEKGKDVELRCDPISGHTALYWYRQSLGQGLEFLIYFQGNSAPDKSGLPSDRFSAERTGGSVSTLTIQRTQQEDSAVYLCASSLEGRGTQYFGPGTRLTVL.

The chain links TRBV18 to TRBJ2-7, with 11 bases identical to TRBD2. The CDR3 is made up of 16 amino acids. Germline V CDR1 and CDR2: KGHSH, LQKENI. After removal of 3 bases from V and 2 bases from J, the junction contained 6 bases not matched to a gene. The CDR3 loop is CASSPPTSGSPYEQYF. The CDR3 DNA is TGTGCCAGCTCACCTCCTACTAGCGGGAGCCCCTACGAGCAGTACTTC.

The CDR3 DNA follows: TGTGCCAGCTCACCTCAGACAGGGAGTTTGGCCTACGAGCAGTACTTC. It yields the protein CASSPQTGSLAYEQYF. V is TRBV18 and J is TRBJ2-7; 7 bases are a match to TRBD1. The CDR3 consists of 16 residues. V trimming: 3 bases; J trimming: 2 bases; junction bases outside the gene matches: 10. Germline CDR1 and CDR2: KGHSH and LQKENI.

V is TRBV13 and J is TRBJ1-1, with D uncertain. Germline CDR1 and CDR2: PRHDT and FYEKMQ (reference sequence). V lost 4 bases and J lost 0, with 9 bases in between. CDR3 length: 14 amino acids. CDR3 amino acids: CASSSLTLNTEAFF. CDR3 nucleotides: TGTGCCAGCAGCTCGTTGACACTGAACACTGAAGCTTTCTTT.

The chain is built from TRBV5-1 and TRBJ1-2; tentatively, D is TRBD1 (6 bases). Trimming stripped 1 base from V and 8 bases from J, with 12 bases between. Germline CDR1 and CDR2: SGHRS and YFSETQ. The CDR3 is 13 amino acids. CDR3 protein: CASSLSGGRGYTF. CDR3 nucleotide sequence: TGCGCCAGCAGCTTGAGTGGGGGCCGGGGCTACACCTTC.

This chain links TRBV29-1 with TRBJ2-3; possible D gene TRBD2, 5 bases. Germline loops: CDR1 SQVTM, CDR2 ANQGSEA. Deletions cut 4 bases from V and 3 bases from J, with 11 bases between. The CDR3 covers 13 residues. CDR3 DNA sequence: TGCAGCGTTGTGAGGGATGGTACAGATACGCAGTATTTT. It translates to CSVVRDGTDTQYF.

The V and J genes are TRBV15 and TRBJ2-2; possible D gene TRBD1, 5 bases. The CDR3 runs 15 residues. V gave up 1 base and J gave up 3 bases, with 9 bases separating them. Per germline, CDR1 LNHNV and CDR2 YYDKDF (reference sequence). CDR3 DNA sequence: TGTGCCACCAGCAGAGGCGACAGAGACACCGGGGAGCTGTTTTTT. This gives the protein CATSRGDRDTGELFF.

This clone was picked up a small number of times. J is TRBJ2-2 and V is TRBV30; 8 bases are shared with TRBD2. The ends lost 1 base at V and 5 bases at J; junction bases unmatched: 9. Germline CDR1 GTSNPN, CDR2 SVGIG (reference sequence). The CDR3 runs to 16 residues. CDR3 in DNA: TGTGCCTGGAGTGACCCTAGCGGGCGTTGGACCGGGGAGCTGTTTTTT. Amino acids: CAWSDPSGRWTGELFF.

CDR3 loop: CASRERLAGVKETQYF. The CDR3 DNA reads TGTGCCAGCAGGGAGAGACTAGCGGGAGTGAAAGAGACCCAGTACTTC. This chain connects TRBV11-1 to TRBJ2-5; TRBD2 matches 12 bases. Germline assignment: CDR1 SGHAT and CDR2 FQDESV (reference sequence). This CDR3 is 16 amino acids long. Losses at the gene ends were 6 bases for V and 3 bases for J; bases not matched to a gene: 8.

CDR3: CASSSIEGAETQYF. For the CDR3, the DNA is TGTGCCAGCAGCTCAATTGAGGGGGCCGAGACCCAGTACTTC. This chain uses TRBV5-8 with TRBJ2-5; 7 nucleotides agree with TRBD1. With 3 bases clipped from V and 5 bases from J, the junction kept 7 bases outside the gene matches. In germline, CDR1 is SGHTS, CDR2 YDEGEE. The CDR3 consists of 14 residues.

The V call is TRBV30, the J call TRBJ1-3; D is uncertain. V was clipped by 1 base and J by 0 bases, with 10 bases between them. The CDR3 is 15 amino acids. From germline, CDR1 is GTSNPN and CDR2 SVGIG (reference sequence). For the CDR3, the DNA is TGTGCCTGGAGTGCCTCTCCTAACTCTGGAAACACCATATATTTT. As protein: CAWSASPNSGNTIYF.

This clone was observed a few times. The chain carries TRBV19 and TRBJ1-5; 9 bases map to TRBD1. The CDR3 has 13 residues. V lost 8 bases to trimming and J lost 5 bases; unmatched junction nucleotides: 4. In germline, CDR1 is LNHDA, CDR2 SQIVND (reference sequence). CDR3 sequence reads: CASGQGRHQPQHF. The CDR3 coding sequence is TGTGCCAGTGGACAGGGGAGGCATCAGCCCCAGCATTTT.

The chain joins TRBV6-4 to TRBJ1-2; D possibly corresponds to TRBD1 (6 bases). Germline V gene lookup returns CDR1 MRHNA and CDR2 SNTAGT. V lost 8 bases and J 1 base, leaving 17 bases between the germline ends. The CDR3 covers 15 residues. This CDR3 reads CASQFTRGFNYGYTF. DNA of the CDR3: TGTGCCAGCCAGTTCACGAGGGGGTTTAACTATGGCTACACCTTC.

This rearrangement joins TRBV10-3 to TRBJ1-2; D unclear. The germline V and J ends were trimmed by 4 bases and 5 bases, with 5 bases remaining between them. Germline V gives CDR1 ENHRY, CDR2 SYGVKD. This CDR3 has 11 residues. The DNA of the CDR3 is TGTGCCATCAGTGCCTCTTATGGCTACACCTTC. Translated, it gives CAISASYGYTF.

The chain carries TRBV2 and TRBJ1-5, with D perhaps matching TRBD1 (5 bases). The CDR3 totals 15 residues. V lost 4 bases to trimming and J lost 2 bases, with 12 bases between them. CDR1 and CDR2 (germline): SNHLY, FYNNEI. The CDR3 is CASSVSQVGNQPQHF. The CDR3 DNA reads TGTGCCAGCAGTGTATCACAGGTGGGCAATCAGCCCCAGCATTTT.

The genes are TRBV11-2 and TRBJ1-1; D gene unclear. Germline V gene data show CDR1 as SGHAT and CDR2 as FQNNGV. Between the trimmed V and J ends, which lost 1 base and 0 bases, there was a span of 6 bases. The CDR3 length is 14 residues. The DNA of the CDR3 is TGTGCCAGCAGCTTAGGCGGTATGAACACTGAAGCTTTCTTT. Encoded protein: CASSLGGMNTEAFF.

V is TRBV5-6 and J is TRBJ2-7; 8 nucleotides align to TRBD2. V trimming: 0 bases; J trimming: 1 base; junction bases outside the gene matches: 6. The CDR3 loop spans 16 amino acids. Germline V gives CDR1 SGHDT, CDR2 YYEEEE. The CDR3 spells CASSLEVAGHSYEQYF. The CDR3 coding sequence is TGTGCCAGCAGCTTGGAGGTAGCGGGGCATTCCTACGAGCAGTACTTC.

The chain links TRBV6-1 to TRBJ1-2; 7 bases align to TRBD1. The trim removed 6 bases at V and 7 bases at J, leaving 8 bases unmatched. The V gene's germline CDR1 is MNHNS and CDR2 SASEGT. The CDR3 extends over 13 amino acids. The CDR3 is CASSPMNRGGYTF. CDR3 nucleotides: TGTGCCAGCAGCCCTATGAACAGGGGTGGCTACACCTTC.

The V and J genes are TRBV15 and TRBJ2-7; possibly TRBD2 for D (5 bases). The CDR3 covers 12 residues. Trimming pared 7 bases from V and 4 bases from J, leaving 11 bases between. In germline, CDR1 is LNHNV, CDR2 YYDKDF (reference sequence). The CDR3 region is CATTSEDYEQYF. The CDR3 DNA follows: TGTGCCACCACCTCGGAGGATTACGAGCAGTACTTC.

The chain has TRBV7-3 and TRBJ1-1; unclear D gene. V was shortened by 2 bases and J by 8 bases, with 15 bases between the two germline ends. The germline CDR1 and CDR2 sequences are SGHTA and FQGTGA. The CDR3 runs to 14 residues. CDR3 coding DNA: TGTGCCAGCAGCTTAGGATACGAGAGGAGAGAAGCTTTCTTT. Translated, it gives CASSLGYERREAFF.